The rows below give T cell receptor beta chains drawn from one sample of a study of PD-1 blockade in classical Hodgkin lymphoma. Sequencing used immunoSEQ multiplex PCR; TCRdb keeps in-frame clones, though not all of them. Among tens of thousands of clones listed, around 89% were seen once. The material sequenced was CD4+ T cells from blood. These receptors all come from a human donor with classical Hodgkin lymphoma. Both conserved end residues are part of each CDR3. Fields, in order: V gene, D gene, J gene, clone size, CDR3 DNA, CDR3 protein. D genes are given only for firm matches. Not every row has a clone size; where given, it reads once, few, many or a size class.

>TRBV9|TRBD1|TRBJ1-1|NA
TGTGCCAGCAGCGTTGGGACAGCGAACACTGAAGCTTTCTTT
CASSVGTANTEAFF
>TRBV7-6|TRBD2|TRBJ2-3|once
TGTGCCAGCAGCTTGACCTCTGGGGGGAGGGAGGAGTATTTT
CASSLTSGGREEYF
>TRBV2|NA|TRBJ2-1|NA
TGTGCCAGCAGATGGGGGGCTAATAGGAATGAGCAGTTCTTC
CASRWGANRNEQFF
>TRBV9|NA|TRBJ2-7|NA
TGTGCCAGCAGCGTAGGTGGATCAGCCTACGAGCAGTACTTC
CASSVGGSAYEQYF
>TRBV5-7|NA|TRBJ2-7|NA
TGTGCCAGCAGCTTTCGGCGTGTACGGGGCTACGAGCAGTACTTC
CASSFRRVRGYEQYF
>TRBV5-1|TRBD2|TRBJ2-5|NA
TGCGCCAGCAGCCCCAGCGGACTAGCGGGAGGGGGGACCCAGTACTTC
CASSPSGLAGGGTQYF
>TRBV2|NA|TRBJ1-5|once
TGTGCCAGCAGCCTCCCTAGCAATCAGCCCCAGCATTTT
CASSLPSNQPQHF
>TRBV28|NA|TRBJ2-5|NA
TGTGCCAGCAGTTTAAGCCCCGCTGTGGAGACCCAGTACTTC
CASSLSPAVETQYF
>TRBV18|NA|TRBJ2-4|NA
TGTGCCAGCTCACCACCCGGAGGGTCAGACATTCAGTACTTC
CASSPPGGSDIQYF
>TRBV5-1|NA|TRBJ2-6|NA
TGCGCCAGCAGCTTGGCCTGGGATCTTAGCTCTGGGGCCAACGTCCTGACTTTC
CASSLAWDLSSGANVLTF
>TRBV10-3|NA|TRBJ2-1|NA
TGTGCCATCAGCTCCGGACGGGATGGGGATGAGCAGTTCTTC
CAISSGRDGDEQFF
>TRBV7-2|NA|TRBJ2-1|few
TGTGCCAGCAGCTTAGCGTGGGGCTACAATGAGCAGTTCTTC
CASSLAWGYNEQFF
>TRBV19|NA|TRBJ1-5|NA
TGTGCCAGCTCGGGACACGACGATCGACCCCAGCATTTT
CASSGHDDRPQHF
>TRBV5-1|TRBD1|TRBJ1-5|NA
TGCGCCAGCAGCCCAGACAGGGGTGATCAGCCCCAGCATTTT
CASSPDRGDQPQHF